This T cell receptor (beta chain) was found in a study of T cells in Graves' hyperthyroidism and ophthalmopathy (dated by TCRdb to between 2018 and 2021). Background on the whole study: Peripheral blood was collected at initial diagnosis, before any treatment. TCR V-J signatures able to tell the groups apart were searched for in a discovery cohort of approximately 95 patients, of whom more than 40 had Graves' ophthalmopathy and 57 had stable Graves' hyperthyroidism. An independent validation cohort of fewer than 20 hyperthyroidism patients and about 16 patients who later progressed to ophthalmopathy tested prospective prediction of ophthalmopathy. The 75 to 100 discovery patients were randomly split 7:3 into training and test sets. The study also compared thyroid tissue and blood T-cell repertoires from several Graves' hyperthyroidism patients. Once sampling was done, hyperthyroidism patients were given methimazole at a starting dose of 30 mg daily, whereas ophthalmopathy patients were given high-dose intravenous methylprednisolone. TCR Vbeta CDR3 sequencing of approximately 140 peripheral blood samples (over 40 ophthalmopathy, over 70 hyperthyroidism and roughly 17 progressor patients) is reported in the paper.

Amplification of TCR beta CDR3 regions was carried out from RNA transcripts. The TCR CDR3 was subjected to a first round of RT-PCR using the HTBI primer set and the Qiagen OneStep RT-PCR kit. The libraries were constructed in a second round of multiplex PCR and then size-selected and purified. Libraries were sequenced paired-end with 100 bp reads on an Illumina HiSeq2000. Under the source paper's analysis protocol: SOAPnuke was used to process the raw data, removing reads that contained adapters or uncalled bases, had a mean Phred below 15, or lacked an exact match to the constant primer or identifier. COPE v1.2.5 was used to merge the high-quality paired reads, and each unique nucleotide sequence was defined as a clonotype. MiTCR v1.1 was used to align the clonotypes against IMGT TRBV, TRBD and TRBJ reference segments. Analysis was restricted to V-J combinations with a frequency above 0.0001, which covered about 99% of repertoires. A TCS score was defined as the ratio of F50 (clonal expansion) to E x V (chaos), with BLOSUM62-based TCRdist applied between CDR3 peptides within each V-J. Welch's t-statistics and random forest reduced fewer than 600 V-J features to 13, which were used in a naive Bayes classifier (R e1071). TCRdb ran its own pipeline on the public reads, namely fastp trimming at Q25 and MiXCR clone calling, and kept in-frame beta chains. Each CDR3 protein gets just one entry, which takes the most common genes and DNA from the rows behind it. It is TCRdb's table, rather than the study itself, that gives the V and J calls and clone size. The sample table lists about half a million distinct CDR3 sequences, under 25% of them with a count of one. About 49% of the sample lies in the top ten.

To note about this clonotype: Its cognate antigen has yet to be identified. Base qualities are not at hand, and no much larger clone is one base apart.

Beyond this particular receptor, the publication reports: A 13 V-J signature model separated ophthalmopathy from stable hyperthyroidism, with nearly 90% sensitivity and 81% to 82% specificity in cross-validation and 80%/75% in testing. Most expanded thyroid clonotypes (frequency above 0.001) were also detected in blood, suggesting blood repertoires may reflect thyroid immune responses. In validation, the model predicted progression to ophthalmopathy with roughly 70% sensitivity and approximately 72% specificity, a median of approximately 6.5 months before onset. Sample size was not statistically predetermined, and investigators were not blinded to group allocation.

Ophthalmopathy patients had moderately to severely active disease, with a Clinical Activity Score of 3 or more, a NOSPECS grade of 4 or more, and a disease duration of less than 3 months. The study excluded patients with uncontrolled infections, other autoimmune diseases, pregnancy or lactation. Diagnoses were based on clinical symptoms, serum thyroxine and TRAb, thyroid ultrasound and orbital computed tomography. PBMCs were isolated from 8 to 10 ml of fresh peripheral blood by Ficoll-Paque density gradient centrifugation. Total RNA was extracted using Trizol reagent, and RNA quality was assessed on an Agilent 2100 Bioanalyzer. Its CDR3 holds 15 amino acids, cysteine through phenylalanine. Kept here is only the CDR3 DNA, which spans 45 bases and is read in frame from base 1. Trimming removed 4 bases from V and 0 bases from J; the gene matches leave 6 bases unexplained. The germline V gene gives CDR1 as SGHRS and CDR2 as YFSETQ.

Source material: blood. This sequence uses TRBV5-1 and TRBJ1-1, and TRBD1 matches 7 of the central bases. This clonotype was obtained from a woman between 65 and 79 years old with Graves' ophthalmopathy. The nucleotide sequence is TGCGCCAGCAGCGCGCGACAGGGTGTGAACACTGAAGCTTTCTTT. Translation gives CASSARQGVNTEAFF.